What follows are 27 T cell receptor beta chains derived from one specimen sequenced in a study of cytomegalovirus exposure and HLA in healthy donors. The PCR made use of 60 Vbeta and 13 Jbeta primers. Here immunoSEQ multiplex PCR was the method, and the copy in TCRdb shows in-frame clones only, minus some. In the table there are tens of thousands of clones, around 70% of which are singletons. Sequencing input: PBMCs. The receptors were gathered from a male donor in good health and CMV-seropositive.

This chain connects TRBV6-5 to TRBJ2-1, with 7 bases lining up with TRBD2. The V gene's germline CDR1 is MNHEY and CDR2 SVGAGI. Losses at the gene ends were 0 bases for V and 1 base for J; bases not matched to a gene: 0. The CDR3 is 15 amino acids. As DNA, the CDR3 is TGTGCCAGCAGTTACTCAGCGGGATCCTACAATGAGCAGTTCTTC. This translates into CASSYSAGSYNEQFF.

V usage is TRBV7-9 and J usage is TRBJ1-5; the D gene is possibly TRBD1 (5 bases). Germline CDR1 reads SEHNR; CDR2 reads FQNEAQ (reference sequence). There are 17 residues in the CDR3. The V end was cut by 6 bases, the J end by 6 bases, with 24 bases between. CDR3 sequence reads: CASRCGLGDSSSQPQHF. The CDR3 DNA is TGTGCCAGCAGATGCGGGTTAGGGGACTCCTCGAGTCAGCCCCAGCATTTT. Variable domain in full (rest from reference TRBV7-9 and TRBJ1-5): DTGVSQNPRHKITKRGQNVTFRCDPISEHNRLYWYRQTLGQGPEFLTYFQNEAQLEKSRLLSDRFSAERPKGSFSTLEIQRTEQGDSAMYLCASRCGLGDSSSQPQHFGDGTRLSIL.

The chain combines TRBV2 with TRBJ1-2; D gene unclear. This CDR3 is built from 15 residues. V was trimmed by 7 bases and J by 0 bases, leaving 15 bases between them. Germline loops: CDR1 SNHLY, CDR2 FYNNEI. The CDR3 coding sequence is TGTGCCAGCAAGGCCAGCGCGGCGACTAACTATGGCTACACCTTC. It encodes CASKASAATNYGYTF.

This chain connects TRBV6-1 to TRBJ1-2; no firm D call. Germline V lookup: CDR1 MNHNS, CDR2 SASEGT. Trimming took off 4 bases at V and 3 bases at J, with 15 bases between the two ends. The CDR3 extends over 15 amino acids. CDR3 coding DNA: TGTGCCAGCAGTGTGACCACGGGGAGAGACTATGGCTACACCTTC. It translates to CASSVTTGRDYGYTF.

This chain connects TRBV27 to TRBJ2-1; D might be TRBD2 (5 bases). CDR3 length equals 12 residues. The V gene's germline CDR1 is MNHEY and CDR2 SMNVEV (reference sequence). V lost 3 bases to trimming and J lost 9 bases, with 9 bases between them. The CDR3 spells CASSFGVGEQFF. CDR3 in DNA: TGTGCCAGCAGTTTCGGGGTTGGTGAGCAGTTCTTC.

A few counts support this clone. The CDR3 is CASSALMAGGRETQYF. Written as DNA, the CDR3 is TGTGCCAGCAGCGCCCTAATGGCGGGAGGACGAGAGACCCAGTACTTC. V and J are TRBV9 and TRBJ2-5, with 8 bases lining up with TRBD2. The V segment lost 3 bases and the J segment 4 bases; nucleotides outside the gene matches: 11. The CDR3 has 16 residues. CDR1 is SGDLS and CDR2 is YYNGEE in the germline V gene.

The chain is built from TRBV29-1 and TRBJ1-2, with a tentative D call TRBD1 (6 bases). Trimming took 6 bases from V and 2 from J, leaving 7 bases between them. This CDR3 has 11 amino acids. The germline gives CDR1 SQVTM, CDR2 ANQGSEA. The CDR3 sequence is CSVGQNYGYTF. The CDR3 bases are TGCAGCGTCGGACAGAACTATGGCTACACCTTC.

The genes are TRBV19 and TRBJ1-1; D is ambiguous. CDR1 and CDR2 (germline): LNHDA, SQIVND (reference sequence). This CDR3 is built from 14 residues. Trimming removed 2 bases at V and 0 bases at J, with 7 bases between. CDR3 nucleotide sequence: TGTGCCAGTAGTATAAGCGGGATGAACACTGAAGCTTTCTTT. Translated, it gives CASSISGMNTEAFF.

The V gene is TRBV6-6, the J gene TRBJ1-5, with TRBD1 matching 10 bases. The CDR3 has 15 residues. The germline gives CDR1 MNHNY, CDR2 SVGAGI (reference sequence). The J segment lost 4 bases and the V segment lost 6 bases, leaving 6 bases of the junction unmatched. CDR3 loop: CASRMDRGGNQPQHF. The CDR3 DNA sequence: TGTGCCAGCAGAATGGACAGGGGGGGAAATCAGCCCCAGCATTTT.

The chain is built from TRBV5-6 and TRBJ1-5; D perhaps matches TRBD1 (5 bases). V lost 4 bases, J lost 0 bases, and 17 bases lay in between. The CDR3 has 17 residues. Per germline, CDR1 SGHDT and CDR2 YYEEEE. The CDR3 spells CASSRRTDTYSNQPQHF. In nucleotides, the CDR3 is TGTGCCAGCAGCCGAAGAACGGACACTTATAGCAATCAGCCCCAGCATTTT.

The sample holds a few counts of this clone. The gene calls are TRBV7-9 and TRBJ1-1, with a tentative D call TRBD1 (5 bases). The ends were cut back, 2 bases at V and 1 base at J, with 11 bases in the middle. The CDR3 covers 15 residues. Germline V gene sequence: CDR1 SEHNR, CDR2 FQNEAQ (reference sequence). The CDR3, as DNA: TGTGCCAGCAGCTTACTCCTCGGGGGGAACACTGAAGCTTTCTTT. Encoded protein: CASSLLLGGNTEAFF.

The chain joins TRBV5-3 to TRBJ1-1; D perhaps matches TRBD1 (6 bases). TRBV5-3 is designated an ORF whose function remains uncertain. The CDR3 runs 15 residues. Trimming cost V 5 bases and J 1 base, with 15 bases left between them. The CDR3 protein is CARRTFGTKNTEAFF. The CDR3 region has the DNA TGTGCCAGAAGGACATTCGGGACAAAGAACACTGAAGCTTTCTTT.

V and J are TRBV10-2 and TRBJ2-1; D might be TRBD2 (5 bases). Between the trimmed V and J ends, which lost 8 bases and 4 bases, there was a span of 12 bases. The CDR3 extends over 13 amino acids. Germline CDR1 and CDR2: WSHSY and SAAADI. The DNA for the CDR3 is TGCGCCAGCGGGAGTTCCGATTACAATGAGCAGTTCTTC. This codes for CASGSSDYNEQFF.

The chain uses TRBV9 and TRBJ2-7, with 14 positions matching TRBD2. The CDR3 covers 15 residues. CDR1 and CDR2 from the germline V gene are SGDLS and YYNGEE. J was trimmed by 4 bases and V by 0 bases; bases with no gene match: 0. The CDR3 region is CASSVGTSGRYEQYF. The CDR3 DNA reads TGTGCCAGCAGCGTAGGGACTAGCGGGAGGTACGAGCAGTACTTC.

About this clone itself: Within the sample, other DNA sequences also encode this same CDR3. V gene TRBV6-1 combines with J gene TRBJ2-1; 7 bases fit TRBD1. CDR1 and CDR2 from the germline V gene are MNHNS and SASEGT. J was trimmed by 7 bases and V by 6 bases; bases with no gene match: 9. This CDR3 contains 14 residues. The DNA for the CDR3 is TGTGCCAGCAGCGACAGGGCTAGATTAAATGAGCAGTTCTTC. This sequence encodes CASSDRARLNEQFF.

The J gene is TRBJ2-2, the V gene TRBV5-1, with a weak D call TRBD2 (6 bases). Germline lookup yields CDR1 SGHRS and CDR2 YFSETQ. Trimming cost V 4 bases and J 5 bases, with 15 bases left between them. CDR3 length: 15 amino acids. CDR3 protein: CASSLQGGGTGELFF. CDR3 sequence (DNA): TGCGCCAGCAGCCTCCAGGGAGGCGGGACCGGGGAGCTGTTTTTT.

The CDR3 coding sequence is TGTGCCAGCAGCCAAGATTTCTACGGCAATGAGCAGTTCTTC. The encoded protein is CASSQDFYGNEQFF. The rearrangement joins TRBV14 to TRBJ2-1, with D unresolved. The CDR3 sequence is 14 residues long. In germline, CDR1 is SGHDN, CDR2 FVKESK. With 0 bases removed from V and 6 bases from J, the gap between germline ends came to 9 bases. The complete variable domain, with remaining parts taken from reference TRBV14 and TRBJ2-1, reads EAGVTQFPSHSVIEKGQTVTLRCDPISGHDNLYWYRRVMGKEIKFLLHFVKESKQDESGMPNNRFLAERTGGTYSTLKVQPAELEDSGVYFCASSQDFYGNEQFFGPGTRLTVL.

V is TRBV4-1 and J is TRBJ1-5; D not certain. Trimming removed 1 base from V and 4 bases from J, with 8 bases in between. Germline loops: CDR1 MGHRA, CDR2 YSYEKL. The CDR3 is 14 residues long. CDR3 in amino acids: CASSQAQMNQPQHF. CDR3 DNA sequence: TGCGCCAGCAGCCAAGCCCAAATGAATCAGCCCCAGCATTTT.

J is TRBJ1-3 and V is TRBV6-6; D is unresolved. Germline-derived CDR1 and CDR2 are MNHNY and SVGAGI (reference sequence). This CDR3 spans 14 amino acids. Between the trimmed V and J ends, which lost 6 bases and 4 bases, there was a span of 13 bases. The CDR3 protein is CASSPTWAGNTIYF. For the CDR3, the DNA is TGTGCCAGCAGCCCCACATGGGCCGGAAACACCATATATTTT.

V and J are TRBV7-2 and TRBJ1-2, with a possible D match to TRBD1 (5 bases). The CDR3 is made up of 15 amino acids. Trimming cost V 3 bases and J 8 bases, with 19 bases left between them. The germline V gene encodes CDR1 SGHTA and CDR2 FQGNSA. CDR3 sequence: CASSFHWRGAEGYTF. The CDR3 nucleotides are TGTGCCAGCAGCTTTCATTGGAGGGGCGCGGAAGGCTACACCTTC.

The chain combines TRBV18 with TRBJ1-1, with 8 bases matching TRBD1. The CDR3 is 15 residues long. Germline V gene sequence: CDR1 KGHSH, CDR2 LQKENI. V trimming: 5 bases; J trimming: 3 bases; junction bases outside the gene matches: 8. In DNA form, the CDR3 reads TGTGCCAGCTCAGTTCCGGACAGGGCGTACACTGAAGCTTTCTTT. It translates to CASSVPDRAYTEAFF.

This clone was seen a few times. The chain's CDR3 is CATSRDLGSGANVLTF. The CDR3 bases are TGTGCCACCAGCAGAGATCTAGGTTCTGGGGCCAACGTCCTGACTTTC. The chain carries TRBV15 and TRBJ2-6, with D unresolved. Trimming shortened V by 0 bases and J by 1 base, and 7 bases separated the two germline ends. CDR1 and CDR2 from the germline V gene are LNHNV and YYDKDF (reference sequence). The CDR3 has 16 amino acids.

The rearrangement links TRBV30 to TRBJ2-1, with D unresolved. This CDR3 is 11 amino acids long. Per the germline V gene, CDR1 is GTSNPN and CDR2 is SVGIG (reference sequence). V gave up 0 bases and J gave up 7 bases, with 4 bases separating them. In DNA, the CDR3 is TGTGCCTGGAGTGTCGTAAATGAGCAGTTCTTC. Amino acids: CAWSVVNEQFF. Drawing the rest from reference TRBV30 and TRBJ2-1, the complete variable domain is SQTIHQWPATLVQPVGSPLSLECTVEGTSNPNLYWYRQAAGRGLQLLFYSVGIGQISSEVPQNLSASRPQDRQFILSSKKLLLSDSGFYLCAWSVVNEQFFGPGTRLTVL.

The V call is TRBV6-6, the J call TRBJ2-7; weak D call: TRBD2 (8 bases). V was pared by 8 bases and J by 4 bases, with 18 bases between. CDR1 is MNHNY and CDR2 is SVGAGI in the germline V gene (reference sequence). The CDR3 totals 14 residues. For the CDR3, the DNA is TGTGCCAGCGGACGGGACAGCGGGAGATACGAGCAGTACTTC. Protein product: CASGRDSGRYEQYF.

The chain uses TRBV6-1 and TRBJ1-3, with D maybe TRBD1 (5 bases). Germline loops: CDR1 MNHNS, CDR2 SASEGT. This CDR3 comprises 14 residues. The ends were cut back, 2 bases at V and 6 bases at J, with 11 bases in the middle. CDR3 DNA sequence: TGTGCCAGCAGTGAACAGGGCTTCGAAAACACCATATATTTT. Translating it yields CASSEQGFENTIYF.

V and J are TRBV2 and TRBJ2-3; 7 positions agree with TRBD1. V was pared by 5 bases and J by 0 bases, with 2 bases of the junction left unmatched. The CDR3 extends over 14 amino acids. Germline V gene lookup returns CDR1 SNHLY and CDR2 FYNNEI. The CDR3 spells CASSNRGSTDTQYF. CDR3 coding DNA: TGTGCCAGCAGTAACAGGGGAAGCACAGATACGCAGTATTTT.

This clone was observed a few times. This chain links TRBV18 with TRBJ2-1, with 11 bases lining up with TRBD1. Germline CDR1 KGHSH, CDR2 LQKENI. With 3 bases clipped from V and 9 bases from J, the junction kept 10 bases outside the gene matches. CDR3 length: 16 amino acids. The CDR3 nucleotides are TGTGCCAGCTCACCGGCCGGGACAGGGGGATCAGGTGAGCAGTTCTTC. It codes for CASSPAGTGGSGEQFF.